The next 32 T cell receptor beta chains were all read from a single sample in a study of T cells in narcolepsy. Repertoires were generated with immunoSEQ multiplex PCR, while TCRdb's copy carries only in-frame clones and drops some. The sample has some 23,000 clones, roughly 83% seen once. Sequenced sample: CD45RA- memory CD4+ T cells from PBMCs. Receptor source: a human donor with narcolepsy.

The V gene is TRBV10-2, the J gene TRBJ1-5; D might be TRBD1 (5 bases). CDR1 is WSHSY, CDR2 SAAADI, per germline. The CDR3 sequence is 16 residues long. Trimming pared 3 bases from V and 0 bases from J, leaving 12 bases between. CDR3 sequence (DNA): TGCGCCAGCAGTGATTTTCGGGGCCGTAGCAATCAGCCCCAGCATTTT. As protein: CASSDFRGRSNQPQHF.

This chain connects TRBV5-1 to TRBJ1-1; D is unresolved. This CDR3 has 13 amino acids. In germline, CDR1 is SGHRS, CDR2 YFSETQ. The V and J ends lost 0 bases and 2 bases respectively, with 5 bases between them. CDR3 amino acids: CASSLASNTEAFF. CDR3 DNA: TGCGCCAGCAGCTTGGCAAGTAACACTGAAGCTTTCTTT.

With regard to this clone: Other DNA sequences in the sample encode the same CDR3. V usage is TRBV7-2 and J usage is TRBJ2-1, with TRBD1 identical over 8 bases. This CDR3 is 16 amino acids long. CDR1 and CDR2 from the germline V gene are SGHTA and FQGNSA. The V segment lost 9 bases and the J segment 7 bases; nucleotides outside the gene matches: 17. The CDR3 sequence: CASSTLQGGGRNEQFF. The CDR3 DNA sequence: TGTGCCAGTAGCACACTACAGGGGGGCGGCCGGAATGAGCAGTTCTTC.

The V call is TRBV6-6, the J call TRBJ1-2; D might be TRBD1 (6 bases). The V and J ends lost 4 bases and 1 base respectively, with 13 bases between them. The germline V gene has CDR1 MNHNY and CDR2 SVGAGI (reference sequence). This CDR3 contains 15 residues. CDR3 residues: CASSSGHHLNYGYTF. The CDR3 region has the DNA TGTGCCAGCAGTTCGGGACACCATCTTAACTATGGCTACACCTTC.

This clone was picked up one time. The genes are TRBV28 and TRBJ1-5; 7 bases line up with TRBD1. There are 13 residues in the CDR3. Per germline, CDR1 MDHEN and CDR2 SYDVKM. The V gene end was trimmed by 8 bases and the J gene end by 5 bases; junction bases not matched to a gene: 6. This CDR3 reads CASHEGAHQPQHF. The CDR3 nucleotides read TGTGCCAGCCACGAGGGGGCTCATCAGCCCCAGCATTTT.

The J gene is TRBJ2-3, the V gene TRBV6-5; 9 positions agree with TRBD1. There are 16 residues in the CDR3. After removal of 2 bases from V and 1 base from J, the junction contained 4 bases not matched to a gene. Per the germline V gene, CDR1 is MNHEY and CDR2 is SVGAGI. The CDR3 protein is CASSYGRDRGTDTQYF. CDR3 DNA: TGTGCCAGCAGTTACGGCCGGGACAGGGGCACAGATACGCAGTATTTT.

CDR3 bases: TGTGCCACCCGGACTAGCGGGGAGAACAATGAGCAGTTCTTC. This sequence encodes CATRTSGENNEQFF. The V and J genes are TRBV10-3 and TRBJ2-1; 12 bases align to TRBD2. V trimming: 10 bases; J trimming: 5 bases; junction bases outside the gene matches: 6. Germline V gene data show CDR1 as ENHRY and CDR2 as SYGVKD. The CDR3 totals 14 residues.

This chain links TRBV18 with TRBJ2-1, with D perhaps matching TRBD1 or TRBD2 (5 bases each). This CDR3 is built from 12 residues. Trimming shortened V by 4 bases and J by 9 bases, and 10 bases separated the two germline ends. CDR1 is KGHSH, CDR2 LQKENI, per germline. The CDR3 nucleotides are TGTGCCAGCTCACTCCGGGACGCTGAGCAGTTCTTC. Translating gives CASSLRDAEQFF.

This clone was observed once. The V and J genes are TRBV30 and TRBJ1-1; the D is unclear. CDR1 GTSNPN and CDR2 SVGIG come from the germline V gene (reference sequence). The CDR3 has 12 residues. The germline V and J ends were trimmed by 4 bases and 4 bases, with 10 bases remaining between them. CDR3 in DNA: TGTGCCTGGACTCGGATGGTCACTGAAGCTTTCTTT. It translates to CAWTRMVTEAFF.

V usage is TRBV7-8 and J usage is TRBJ2-5; tentatively, D is TRBD1 or TRBD2 (5 bases each). The CDR3 has 13 amino acids. From germline, CDR1 is SGHVS and CDR2 FQNEAQ. The V end lost 2 bases, the J end lost 5 bases, and 9 bases lay between the germline ends. The DNA of the CDR3 is TGTGCCAGCAGCTTAACCAGGGACGAGACCCAGTACTTC. It is translated as CASSLTRDETQYF.

The V call is TRBV6-5, the J call TRBJ2-4; D may correspond to TRBD1 or TRBD2 (6 bases each). This CDR3 comprises 14 residues. Germline V lookup: CDR1 MNHEY, CDR2 SVGAGI. The germline V and J ends were trimmed by 0 bases and 6 bases, with 9 bases remaining between them. The CDR3 loop reads CASSYSGGRNIQYF. CDR3 DNA: TGTGCCAGCAGTTACTCCGGGGGCCGAAACATTCAGTACTTC.

The rearrangement links TRBV11-3 to TRBJ2-3; no firm D call. The CDR3 runs to 14 residues. Trimming shortened V by 2 bases and J by 2 bases, and 8 bases separated the two germline ends. Germline V CDR1 and CDR2: SGHNT, YENEEA. CDR3 amino acids: CASSLTLNTDTQYF. In DNA, the CDR3 is TGTGCCAGCAGCTTAACGCTGAACACAGATACGCAGTATTTT. The whole variable domain, remainder taken from reference TRBV11-3 and TRBJ2-3, is EAGVVQSPRYKIIEKKQPVAFWCNPISGHNTLYWYLQNLGQGPELLIRYENEEAVDDSQLPKDRFSAERLKGVDSTLKIQPAELGDSAVYLCASSLTLNTDTQYFGPGTRLTVL.

CDR3 nucleotides: TGCAGCGTTGAAGGGGGTCCTATGGGCACAGATACGCAGTATTTT. Encoded protein: CSVEGGPMGTDTQYF. V and J are TRBV29-1 and TRBJ2-3; D ambiguous. The CDR3 runs 15 residues. Germline-derived CDR1 and CDR2 are SQVTM and ANQGSEA. V lost 1 base and J 1 base, leaving 12 bases between the germline ends.

The chain joins TRBV9 to TRBJ2-5; 11 bases are a match to TRBD2. The germline V gene encodes CDR1 SGDLS and CDR2 YYNGEE. CDR3 length: 15 residues. V trimming: 4 bases; J trimming: 5 bases; junction bases outside the gene matches: 7. CDR3 region: CASSLIAGGHETQYF. CDR3 in DNA: TGTGCCAGCAGCTTAATAGCGGGGGGGCACGAGACCCAGTACTTC. Supplemented by reference TRBV9 and TRBJ2-5, the full variable domain reads DSGVTQTPKHLITATGQRVTLRCSPRSGDLSVYWYQQSLDQGLQFLIQYYNGEERAKGNILERFSAQQFPDLHSELNLSSLELGDSALYFCASSLIAGGHETQYFGPGTRLLVL.

The V gene is TRBV19, the J gene TRBJ2-7, with D possibly matching TRBD2 (5 bases). Deletions cut 4 bases from V and 3 bases from J, with 19 bases between. Germline V gene data show CDR1 as LNHDA and CDR2 as SQIVND (reference sequence). CDR3 length: 16 residues. The chain's CDR3 is CASSKGSVGVVYEQYF. The CDR3, as DNA: TGTGCCAGTAGTAAGGGTTCCGTCGGGGTGGTCTACGAGCAGTACTTC.

This sequence joins TRBV7-2 and TRBJ2-7, with 11 bases that match TRBD2. Germline assignment: CDR1 SGHTA and CDR2 FQGNSA. V shed 1 base and J 5 bases; nucleotides not matched to a gene: 10. This CDR3 has 17 residues. Written as DNA, the CDR3 is TGTGCCAGCAGCTTAGGCCCTAGCGGGGGGTCCACACACGAGCAGTACTTC. This translates into CASSLGPSGGSTHEQYF.

V usage is TRBV11-2 and J usage is TRBJ1-4, with a possible D match to TRBD1 (6 bases). Per the germline V gene, CDR1 is SGHAT and CDR2 is FQNNGV. V lost 2 bases, J lost 0 bases, and 13 bases lay in between. The CDR3 length is 17 residues. In DNA, the CDR3 is TGTGCCAGCAGCTTACACCCGGGGGGCACAACTAATGAAAAACTGTTTTTT. Protein product: CASSLHPGGTTNEKLFF.

V is TRBV11-3 and J is TRBJ2-2; TRBD2 agrees at 10 bases. The germline V gene has CDR1 SGHNT and CDR2 YENEEA. Trimming at V came to 6 bases and at J to 5 bases, leaving 6 bases not matched to a gene. The CDR3 covers 15 residues. As DNA, the CDR3 is TGTGCCAGCAGTGAGGCTAGCGGGAGTACCGGGGAGCTGTTTTTT. This gives the protein CASSEASGSTGELFF. The whole variable domain, filled in from reference TRBV11-3 and TRBJ2-2, reads EAGVVQSPRYKIIEKKQPVAFWCNPISGHNTLYWYLQNLGQGPELLIRYENEEAVDDSQLPKDRFSAERLKGVDSTLKIQPAELGDSAVYLCASSEASGSTGELFFGEGSRLTVL.

This chain uses TRBV9 with TRBJ2-1; 7 positions agree with TRBD2. With 0 bases clipped from V and 9 bases from J, the junction kept 6 bases outside the gene matches. Germline assignment: CDR1 SGDLS and CDR2 YYNGEE. The CDR3 runs 14 residues. The CDR3: CASSVGLAGGEQFF. DNA of the CDR3: TGTGCCAGCAGCGTAGGACTAGCCGGGGGTGAGCAGTTCTTC.

As for this clone: The junction departs from germline at one end; a sequencing error may be responsible. This chain connects TRBV9 to TRBJ1-5; no clear D gene. This CDR3 has 14 amino acids. Germline V gene lookup returns CDR1 SGDLS and CDR2 YYNGEE. CDR3 in DNA: TGTGTCAGCAGCGTAGACGGTAGCAATCAGCCCCAGCATTTT. Translating gives CVSSVDGSNQPQHF.

The rearrangement links TRBV10-3 to TRBJ2-1; no clear D gene. Germline V gene sequence: CDR1 ENHRY, CDR2 SYGVKD. Between the trimmed V and J ends, which lost 7 bases and 7 bases, there was a span of 8 bases. The CDR3 has 11 amino acids. For the CDR3, the DNA is TGTGCCATCAAGGCGGTGAATGAGCAGTTCTTC. Its protein is CAIKAVNEQFF.

This clone showed up just once. This chain joins TRBV6-6 and TRBJ2-2; TRBD2 aligns across 9 bases. V dropped 6 bases and J dropped 1; count of bases not matched to a gene: 3. The germline gives CDR1 MNHNY, CDR2 SVGAGI (reference sequence). CDR3 length equals 15 residues. The CDR3 nucleotides are TGTGCCAGCAGAGATAGCGGGAGGAACACCGGGGAGCTGTTTTTT. Protein sequence: CASRDSGRNTGELFF.

The sample holds a few counts of this clone. The genes are TRBV10-2 and TRBJ1-2; 10 nucleotides match TRBD1. The CDR3 is 14 residues long. The ends lost 8 bases at V and 5 bases at J; junction bases unmatched: 8. The germline gives CDR1 WSHSY, CDR2 SAAADI. CDR3 in amino acids: CASSPGTGVYGYTF. In DNA form, the CDR3 reads TGCGCCAGCTCCCCGGGGACAGGGGTGTATGGCTACACCTTC.

The chain combines TRBV6-5 with TRBJ1-3; D is unclear. CDR1 and CDR2 (germline): MNHEY, SVGAGI. This CDR3 comprises 14 residues. Trimming left V 6 bases short and J 0 bases short, with 9 bases between. In DNA, the CDR3 is TGTGCCAGCAGCCCACACGGCTCTGGAAACACCATATATTTT. It yields the protein CASSPHGSGNTIYF.

The chain recombines TRBV19 with TRBJ1-2, with D unclear. CDR1 and CDR2 (germline): LNHDA, SQIVND (reference sequence). V was pared by 6 bases and J by 8 bases, with 16 bases between. CDR3 length: 13 amino acids. The CDR3 loop reads CASSLGVTWGYTF. The CDR3 DNA follows: TGTGCCAGTAGCCTGGGAGTGACTTGGGGCTACACCTTC.

CDR3 DNA: TGTGCCAGCAGCTTAGTATATATCACTGAGCAGTTCTTC. Amino acid sequence: CASSLVYITEQFF. The chain is built from TRBV11-2 and TRBJ2-1; the D is unclear. Looked up from germline, CDR1 is SGHAT and CDR2 is FQNNGV. Trimming removed 1 base from V and 9 bases from J, with 10 bases in between. The length of the CDR3 is 13 residues.

The CDR3: CASSSDPGGPTEAFF. The CDR3 DNA is TGTGCCAGCAGCTCCGACCCGGGAGGGCCCACTGAAGCTTTCTTT. This chain connects TRBV5-4 to TRBJ1-1; D uncertain. CDR3 length: 15 residues. Trimming removed 3 bases at V and 4 bases at J, with 16 bases between. CDR1 is SGHNT and CDR2 is YYREEE in the germline V gene (reference sequence).

The chain recombines TRBV2 with TRBJ2-2, with D hard to call. From germline, CDR1 is SNHLY and CDR2 FYNNEI. Trimming pared 5 bases from V and 7 bases from J, leaving 8 bases between. The CDR3 loop spans 12 amino acids. CDR3 bases: TGTGCCAGCAGTCCTGGTGGCGGGGAGCTGTTTTTT. Translated: CASSPGGGELFF.

The rearrangement joins TRBV5-1 to TRBJ2-1, with a tentative D call TRBD2 (5 bases). The germline V and J ends were trimmed by 0 bases and 15 bases, with 16 bases remaining between them. The germline CDR1 and CDR2 sequences are SGHRS and YFSETQ. The CDR3 has 13 residues. The CDR3 DNA reads as TGCGCCAGCAGCTTGGGAGCGATTGAGCGGAGGTTCTTC. Protein sequence: CASSLGAIERRFF.

This clone was seen a single time. The chain employs TRBV6-4 and TRBJ1-5; 11 bases line up with TRBD1. After removal of 2 bases from V and 1 base from J, the junction contained 13 bases not matched to a gene. CDR3 size: 20 residues. The germline CDR1 and CDR2 sequences are MRHNA and SNTAGT. The CDR3 is CASSDGGQGASGPSNQPQHF. CDR3 coding DNA: TGTGCCAGCAGTGACGGTGGACAGGGGGCATCGGGTCCCAGCAATCAGCCCCAGCATTTT.

This chain connects TRBV7-3 to TRBJ1-2; no clear D gene. V lost 4 bases to trimming and J lost 5 bases, with 8 bases between them. The CDR3 contains 12 residues. Germline V gene sequence: CDR1 SGHTA, CDR2 FQGTGA. The CDR3 DNA sequence: TGTGCCAGCAGCTCGGACGGATATGGCTACACCTTC. Encoded protein: CASSSDGYGYTF.

The chain has TRBV5-1 and TRBJ2-5; the D gene is possibly TRBD2 (5 bases). CDR1 and CDR2 (germline): SGHRS, YFSETQ. Trimming cost V 0 bases and J 5 bases, with 8 bases left between them. This CDR3 has 13 residues. The CDR3 loop is CASSLAGWETQYF. In nucleotides, the CDR3 is TGCGCCAGCAGCTTGGCGGGGTGGGAGACCCAGTACTTC.